One sample yielded the 29 T cell receptor beta chains listed below, sequenced in a study of CD8 T cells in ankylosing spondylitis. MiXCR, run by TCRdb on the 5' RACE reads, gives a single entry per CDR3 protein. The table shows some 300,000 distinct CDR3 sequences, with less than 25% occurring only once. The sample consisted of blood, either unsorted or a sorted T cell fraction (not recorded which). The source of these receptors is a female donor with ankylosing spondylitis or in good health (not recorded which).

This clonotype has more than one count but fewer than ten. The chain combines TRBV24-1 with TRBJ2-5; D gene unclear. Trimming stripped 4 bases from V and 5 bases from J, with 7 bases between. The CDR3 is 12 amino acids. Germline lookup yields CDR1 KGHDR and CDR2 SFDVKD. CDR3 DNA sequence: TGTGCCACCAGTGACACCGACGAGACCCAGTACTTC. This sequence encodes CATSDTDETQYF.

The chain links TRBV12-3 or TRBV12-4 to TRBJ2-3; D gene unclear. This CDR3 comprises 12 residues. Deletions cut 5 bases from V and 3 bases from J, with 6 bases between. This CDR3 reads CASSTTTDTQYF. The CDR3 DNA reads TGTGCCAGCAGTACTACGACAGATACGCAGTATTTT.

This clonotype was counted once. The chain carries TRBV11-2 and TRBJ2-5; TRBD1 aligns across 7 bases. Germline lookup yields CDR1 SGHAT and CDR2 FQNNGV. The ends lost 5 bases at V and 7 bases at J; junction bases unmatched: 7. The CDR3 is made up of 13 amino acids. DNA of the CDR3: TGTGCCAGCAGCCCCGACAGGGACGGGACCCAGTACTTC. Residues: CASSPDRDGTQYF. The full variable domain, with the rest looked up from reference TRBV11-2 and TRBJ2-5, is EAGVAQSPRYKIIEKRQSVAFWCNPISGHATLYWYQQILGQGPKLLIQFQNNGVVDDSQLPKDRFSAERLKGVDSTLKIQPAKLEDSAVYLCASSPDRDGTQYFGPGTRLLVL.

This clonotype was seen more than once but under ten times. V usage is TRBV7-2 and J usage is TRBJ2-6; no reliable D call. CDR3 length: 14 amino acids. The V and J ends lost 5 bases and 3 bases respectively, with 8 bases between them. Germline-derived CDR1 and CDR2 are SGHTA and FQGNSA. CDR3 sequence reads: CASSPPGGANVLTF. The CDR3 region has the DNA TGTGCCAGCAGCCCCCCTGGTGGGGCCAACGTCCTGACTTTC.

The genes are TRBV7-2 and TRBJ2-1; unclear D gene. The CDR3 loop spans 15 amino acids. The germline V and J ends were trimmed by 2 bases and 2 bases, with 10 bases remaining between them. Germline V CDR1 and CDR2: SGHTA, FQGNSA. The CDR3 loop reads CASSLRLGPYNEQFF. For the CDR3, the DNA is TGTGCCAGCAGCTTAAGGCTGGGCCCCTACAATGAGCAGTTCTTC.

The chain links TRBV6-1 to TRBJ1-4; 8 nucleotides align to TRBD1. The V segment lost 6 bases and the J segment 2 bases; nucleotides outside the gene matches: 11. Germline V CDR1 and CDR2: MNHNS, SASEGT. CDR3 length: 17 amino acids. In DNA form, the CDR3 reads TGTGCCAGCAGCCCTGGACAGGGAATGTTGACTAATGAAAAACTGTTTTTT. Amino acids: CASSPGQGMLTNEKLFF.

This clonotype was observed a few times. CDR3 region: CSARVTIGTSGRESYNEQFF. CDR3 nucleotide sequence: TGCAGTGCTAGAGTAACCATCGGGACTAGCGGGAGGGAGTCCTACAATGAGCAGTTCTTC. The V call is TRBV20-1, the J call TRBJ2-1; 16 bases fit TRBD2. After removal of 1 base from V and 1 base from J, the junction contained 10 bases not matched to a gene. CDR3 size: 20 residues. Germline lookup yields CDR1 DFQATT and CDR2 SNEGSKA (reference sequence).

This clonotype showed up just a few times. The CDR3: CATEGRALAKNIQYF. The CDR3, as DNA: TGTGCCACCGAGGGTAGGGCCCTAGCCAAAAACATTCAGTACTTC. The chain links TRBV28 to TRBJ2-4; weak D call: TRBD2 (5 bases). From germline, CDR1 is MDHEN and CDR2 SYDVKM. CDR3 length: 15 amino acids. V was cut by 10 bases and J by 0 bases, with 16 bases left in between.

This clonotype showed up many times. This rearrangement joins TRBV6-6 to TRBJ2-3; TRBD1 agrees at 7 bases. Trimming took 5 bases from V and 3 from J; bases not matched to a gene: 8. Germline CDR1 reads MNHNY; CDR2 reads SVGAGI (reference sequence). The length of the CDR3 is 15 residues. The CDR3, as DNA: TGTGCCAGCAGTACGAACAGGGGTAGGACAGATACGCAGTATTTT. This encodes CASSTNRGRTDTQYF.

The rearrangement uses TRBV9 and TRBJ2-3; TRBD2 agrees at 10 bases. Germline V lookup: CDR1 SGDLS, CDR2 YYNGEE. V lost 7 bases and J lost 4; bases outside the gene matches: 12. This CDR3 is built from 16 residues. CDR3 nucleotides: TGTGCCAGCGGCCCACACAGCGGGAGGGCGTCAGATACGCAGTATTTT. The encoded protein is CASGPHSGRASDTQYF.

This clonotype was observed many times. For the CDR3, the DNA is TGCAGCGCCGGTCCGGGAGGGCCGGGTGAGCAGTTCTTC. Its protein is CSAGPGGPGEQFF. The chain carries TRBV29-1 and TRBJ2-1, with TRBD2 matching 8 bases. The germline CDR1 and CDR2 sequences are SQVTM and ANQGSEA. The V and J ends lost 7 bases and 9 bases, in that order; junction bases with no gene match: 11. The CDR3 spans 13 residues.

This rearrangement joins TRBV28 to TRBJ2-3; a possible D gene is TRBD1 (5 bases). Germline V gene data show CDR1 as MDHEN and CDR2 as SYDVKM. The CDR3 spans 15 residues. The V and J ends lost 5 bases and 4 bases respectively, with 16 bases between them. CDR3 nucleotides: TGTGCCAGCAGTGGACATCCTGGGTTGCCAGATACGCAGTATTTT. Its translation is CASSGHPGLPDTQYF. Looking up the rest from reference TRBV28 and TRBJ2-3 gives the full variable domain: DVKVTQSSRYLVKRTGEKVFLECVQDMDHENMFWYRQDPGLGLRLIYFSYDVKMKEKGDIPEGYSVSREKKERFSLILESASTNQTSMYLCASSGHPGLPDTQYFGPGTRLTVL.

V usage is TRBV12-3 or TRBV12-4 and J usage is TRBJ2-5; D is perhaps TRBD2 (5 bases). The length of the CDR3 is 14 residues. V lost 5 bases, J lost 6 bases, and 16 bases lay in between. In DNA, the CDR3 is TGTGCCAGCAGTCCCACTAGGCGTGGAAAGACCCAGTACTTC. Its translation: CASSPTRRGKTQYF.

About this clonotype: A much larger clone differs by one base, so this may be a read error. The chain couples TRBV5-1 to TRBJ2-1, with TRBD2 as a possible D gene (8 bases). The CDR3 length is 16 residues. Germline CDR1 and CDR2: SGHRS and YFSETQ. The CDR3 bases are TGCGCCAGCTACCCCACGGGAGGGGGCACCTACAATGAGGAGTTCTTC. Encoded protein: CASYPTGGGTYNEEFF. Using reference TRBV5-1 and TRBJ2-1 for the parts outside the CDR3, the full variable domain is KAGVTQTPRYLIKTRGQQVTLSCSPISGHRSVSWYQQTPGQGLQFLFEYFSETQRNKGNFPGRFSGRQFSNSRSEMNVSTLELGDSALYLCASYPTGGGTYNEEFFGPGTRLTVL.

The V call is TRBV20-1, the J call TRBJ2-2; D remains unclear. Germline V gene data show CDR1 as DFQATT and CDR2 as SNEGSKA (reference sequence). The V gene lost 3 bases and the J gene lost 2 bases, with 7 bases spanning the gap. CDR3 length equals 13 residues. The CDR3 sequence is CSARAANTGELFF. The DNA for the CDR3 is TGCAGTGCTAGGGCTGCTAACACCGGGGAGCTGTTTTTT.

In this sample, this clonotype turned up a few times. This chain links TRBV12-3 or TRBV12-4 with TRBJ2-7; TRBD2 agrees at 7 bases. V shed 2 bases and J 2 bases; nucleotides not matched to a gene: 9. The CDR3 totals 16 residues. This CDR3 is CASSLFLAEPTYEQYF. CDR3 in DNA: TGTGCCAGCAGTTTATTTCTAGCGGAGCCAACCTACGAGCAGTACTTC.

The CDR3 spells CSARRTGTEAFF. CDR3 in DNA: TGCAGTGCTAGGAGGACAGGGACTGAAGCTTTCTTT. This chain uses TRBV20-1 with TRBJ1-1, with 8 bases fitting TRBD1. The CDR3 extends over 12 amino acids. Germline V gene sequence: CDR1 DFQATT, CDR2 SNEGSKA (reference sequence). V was pared by 3 bases and J by 5 bases, with 2 bases of the junction left unmatched.

A few counts support this clonotype. The chain combines TRBV4-3 with TRBJ1-4, with D possibly matching TRBD1 (5 bases). V dropped 1 base and J dropped 8 bases, with 17 bases sitting between them. Germline assignment: CDR1 LGHNA and CDR2 YSLEER. CDR3 length: 16 amino acids. CDR3 region: CASSQGGPPKVEKLFF. CDR3 sequence (DNA): TGCGCCAGCAGCCAAGGGGGACCTCCAAAGGTGGAAAAACTGTTTTTT.

This clonotype has only a few counts. The chain couples TRBV4-3 to TRBJ2-3, with D maybe TRBD1 (6 bases). The CDR3 is 18 residues long. Trimming left V 0 bases short and J 2 bases short, with 18 bases between. Germline CDR1 is LGHNA and CDR2 is YSLEER. CDR3 bases: TGCGCCAGCAGCCAAGAATTCAGGGGTATGGCCCACACAGATACGCAGTATTTT. Translated: CASSQEFRGMAHTDTQYF.

The chain links TRBV3-1 to TRBJ1-1; no clear D gene. The CDR3 runs 12 residues. V lost 2 bases to trimming and J lost 7 bases, with 8 bases between them. The V gene's germline CDR1 is LGHDT and CDR2 YNNKEL (reference sequence). The CDR3: CASSQPQREAFF. Here the CDR3 DNA reads TGTGCCAGCAGCCAACCACAGCGTGAAGCTTTCTTT.

This clonotype showed up just a few times. The chain has TRBV12-3 or TRBV12-4 and TRBJ1-2; no clear D. Trimming cost V 3 bases and J 8 bases, with 13 bases left between them. CDR3 length: 13 amino acids. The CDR3 reads CASSFGRSDGYTF. In DNA, the CDR3 is TGTGCCAGCAGTTTCGGCAGAAGCGACGGCTACACCTTC.

The chain joins TRBV27 to TRBJ2-7; 7 bases agree with TRBD1. The trim removed 10 bases at V and 2 bases at J, leaving 11 bases unmatched. The V gene's germline CDR1 is MNHEY and CDR2 SMNVEV (reference sequence). This CDR3 contains 14 residues. For the CDR3, the DNA is TGTGCCATCCCAAACCCGACAGGGACCTACGAGCAGTACTTC. Translation gives CAIPNPTGTYEQYF.

This chain joins TRBV11-2 and TRBJ2-1; TRBD2 matches at 8 bases. There are 15 residues in the CDR3. The germline V gene encodes CDR1 SGHAT and CDR2 FQNNGV. Trimming took 7 bases from V and 10 from J; bases not matched to a gene: 15. CDR3 in DNA: TGTGCCAGCAACCTGGGGGGTGGAGGCGGGAGGGAGCAGTTCTTC. Translated: CASNLGGGGGREQFF. The whole variable domain, filled in from reference TRBV11-2 and TRBJ2-1, reads EAGVAQSPRYKIIEKRQSVAFWCNPISGHATLYWYQQILGQGPKLLIQFQNNGVVDDSQLPKDRFSAERLKGVDSTLKIQPAKLEDSAVYLCASNLGGGGGREQFFGPGTRLTVL.

The J gene is TRBJ2-1, the V gene TRBV7-6; 11 bases match TRBD2. The CDR3 contains 15 residues. Germline CDR1 is SGHVS and CDR2 is FNYEAQ. The ends lost 3 bases at V and 9 bases at J; junction bases unmatched: 7. The chain's CDR3 is CASSFIAGGDTEQFF. In DNA form, the CDR3 reads TGTGCCAGCAGCTTTATAGCGGGAGGGGATACTGAGCAGTTCTTC.

This clonotype was seen more than once but under ten times. This CDR3 reads CASSKGGSTDTQYF. The CDR3 nucleotides are TGTGCCAGCAGTAAGGGGGGGAGCACAGATACGCAGTATTTT. This sequence joins TRBV6-1 and TRBJ2-3; D might be TRBD2 (7 bases). Trimming stripped 5 bases from V and 0 bases from J, with 9 bases between. Germline CDR1 MNHNS, CDR2 SASEGT. The CDR3 sequence is 14 residues long.

The rearrangement uses TRBV2 and TRBJ2-1; 7 bases agree with TRBD2. CDR3 length equals 14 residues. Trimming removed 7 bases from V and 0 bases from J; junction bases left unmatched: 3. Looked up from germline, CDR1 is SNHLY and CDR2 is FYNNEI. Here the CDR3 reads CASMGGSSYNEQFF. The CDR3 DNA reads as TGTGCCAGCATGGGCGGGAGCTCCTACAATGAGCAGTTCTTC.

This clonotype came up a few times. The rearrangement joins TRBV7-2 to TRBJ2-3; D might be TRBD1 (5 bases). This CDR3 region has 13 residues. The V gene's germline CDR1 is SGHTA and CDR2 FQGNSA. With 5 bases removed from V and 1 base from J, the gap between germline ends came to 7 bases. In DNA, the CDR3 is TGTGCCAGCAGCCAAGGGGGCACAGATACGCAGTATTTT. It encodes CASSQGGTDTQYF.

This clonotype was counted ten times or more. V usage is TRBV14 and J usage is TRBJ2-1; tentatively, D is TRBD1 or TRBD2 (5 bases each). The CDR3 extends over 12 amino acids. V was trimmed by 2 bases and J by 10 bases, leaving 9 bases between them. Germline values: CDR1 SGHDN, CDR2 FVKESK. CDR3 coding DNA: TGTGCCAGCAGCCAACCGGGACGAGAGCAGTTCTTC. Translated, it gives CASSQPGREQFF. Using reference TRBV14 and TRBJ2-1 for the parts outside the CDR3, the full variable domain is EAGVTQFPSHSVIEKGQTVTLRCDPISGHDNLYWYRRVMGKEIKFLLHFVKESKQDESGMPNNRFLAERTGGTYSTLKVQPAELEDSGVYFCASSQPGREQFFGPGTRLTVL.

The chain joins TRBV6-1 to TRBJ1-1; no definite D call. V lost 5 bases, J lost 0 bases, and 16 bases lay in between. The CDR3 totals 16 residues. Germline V CDR1 and CDR2: MNHNS, SASEGT. CDR3 nucleotide sequence: TGTGCCAGCAGTCCTCCCGCTTCGGGTATGAACACTGAAGCTTTCTTT. It specifies CASSPPASGMNTEAFF.